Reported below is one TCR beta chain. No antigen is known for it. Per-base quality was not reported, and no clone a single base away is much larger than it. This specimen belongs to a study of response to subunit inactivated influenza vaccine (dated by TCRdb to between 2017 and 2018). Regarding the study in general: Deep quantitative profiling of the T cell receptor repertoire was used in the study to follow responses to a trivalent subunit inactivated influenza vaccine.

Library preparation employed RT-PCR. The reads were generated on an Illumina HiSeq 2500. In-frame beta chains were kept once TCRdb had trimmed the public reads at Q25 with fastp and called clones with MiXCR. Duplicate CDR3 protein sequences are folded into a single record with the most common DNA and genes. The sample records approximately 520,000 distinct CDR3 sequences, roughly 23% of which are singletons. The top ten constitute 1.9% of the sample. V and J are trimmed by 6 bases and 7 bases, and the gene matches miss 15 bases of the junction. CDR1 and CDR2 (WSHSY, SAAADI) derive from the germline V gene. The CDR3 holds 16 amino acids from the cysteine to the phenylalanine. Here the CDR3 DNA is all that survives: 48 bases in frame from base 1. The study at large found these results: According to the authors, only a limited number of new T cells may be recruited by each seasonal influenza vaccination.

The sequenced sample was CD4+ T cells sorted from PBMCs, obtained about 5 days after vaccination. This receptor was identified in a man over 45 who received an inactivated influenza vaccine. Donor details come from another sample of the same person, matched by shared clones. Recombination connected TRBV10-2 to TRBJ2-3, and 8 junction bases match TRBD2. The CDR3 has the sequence CASSIWLTSGLNTQYF. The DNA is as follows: TGCGCCAGCAGCATCTGGTTAACTAGCGGTTTAAATACGCAGTATTTT.